This T cell receptor beta chain originates from a study of molecular identifiers for immune sequencing clone quantification. Study-level information: The replicate experiment used RNA from roughly 21,000 or 96,000 naive CD8 cells. This RNA was split into five aliquots, and four of them were sequenced.

In regard to this clonotype: A much larger clone differs by one base, so this may be a read error.

MiXCR was run by TCRdb on the PCR reads, yielding one entry per CDR3 protein. The sample includes 100,000 or so distinct CDR3 sequences, under 40% of them seen just once. Trimming pared 4 bases from V and 5 bases from J, leaving 20 bases between. CDR3 length: 15 residues. Germline V gene lookup returns CDR1 DFQATT and CDR2 SNEGSKA (reference sequence). The receptor was isolated from a human donor in good health. Some libraries in this study had Jurkat cell RNA spiked in. The V and J genes are TRBV20-1 and TRBJ2-5; D remains ambiguous. Material: naive CD8+ T cells from blood, with Jurkat cell RNA spiked in. The subset here: FACS-sorted CD8+CD4-CCR7+CD45RA+ naive T cells. DNA for the CDR3: TGCAGTGCTACCGACACGTACACCCAAGGGGAGACCCAGTACTTC. Encoded protein: CSATDTYTQGETQYF.